The clone carrying this T cell receptor (beta chain) was seen many times. Per germline, CDR1 SGHTA and CDR2 FQGNSA. Germline trimming cut 4 bases from V and 6 bases from J; bases unmatched to any gene: 2. CDR3 length: 14 residues. The data are from a study of low-dose radiotherapy and immunotherapy resistance in tumors. Turning to the study itself: Once cycle 1 day 1 began, patients took oral aspirin 300 mg daily for four cycles.

Regarding time point: before trial treatment. The donors' treatment consisted of nivolumab, ipilimumab, aspirin, low-dose cyclophosphamide and low-dose radiotherapy. TRAV- and TRBV-specific primers, spanning alpha and beta chains, primed first-strand cDNA. For amplifying TCRs, the PCR ran for approximately 21 cycles with Phusion, which was used together with a constant-region primer and the adapter on the V primers. TCRdb passed the reads through MiXCR, listing each CDR3 protein once. In the table there are fewer than 95,000 distinct CDR3 sequences, more than 7.5% of which are singletons. The TCR sequence derives from a male donor with prostate cancer. The sample was PBMCs, taken before treatment. The rearrangement links TRBV7-2 to TRBJ2-1, with 11 nucleotides matching TRBD2. The CDR3 is CASSYGTSGNEQFF. The CDR3 DNA reads TGTGCCAGCAGCTACGGGACTAGCGGCAATGAGCAGTTCTTC.